This T cell receptor beta chain comes out of a study of CD8 T cells in Susac syndrome. General study points: The total CD8+ repertoires contained under 20 Susac-specific public clones, and the CD8+ TEMRA repertoires contained roughly 5. Clonal CD8+ expansion in Susac was highest in TEMRA cells and active patients.

A remark on this clonotype: Its specificity is not known.

CDR1 is LNHDA and CDR2 is SQIVND in the germline V gene (reference sequence). This CDR3 is 15 amino acids long. Between the trimmed V and J ends, which lost 2 bases and 4 bases, there was a span of 14 bases. After extraction with the RNeasy kit, about 0.45 to 1 ug of the RNA was reverse transcribed using random hexamers. An immunoSEQ multiplex PCR amplified TCR beta CDR3 over 54 Vbeta and 13 Jbeta. TCRdb itself ran the immunoSEQ multiplex PCR reads through MiXCR, one entry per CDR3 protein. The sample has about 190,000 distinct CDR3 sequences; approximately 95% are singletons. The chain couples TRBV19 to TRBJ1-2, with D unresolved. The sample taken for sequencing was CD8+ T cells from PBMCs. This TCR came from a human donor with Susac syndrome. Here the CDR3 DNA reads TGTGCCAGTAGTATATCTGCTGGAGGCAGCTATGGCTACACCTTC. Amino acids: CASSISAGGSYGYTF.